A single sample gave rise to the 20 T cell receptor beta chains below, sequenced in a study of blood T cell repertoires in COVID-19. Profiling relied on immunoSEQ multiplex PCR, and the TCRdb table lists in-frame clones only, not all of them. The data contain 120,000 to 150,000 clones, 87% of them singletons. The source material was peripheral blood. The receptors were sampled from a woman aged 40-49 years with acute or convalescent COVID-19.

The rearrangement uses TRBV2 and TRBJ1-2; D unresolved. Per germline, CDR1 SNHLY and CDR2 FYNNEI. CDR3 length: 13 amino acids. Trimming left V 7 bases short and J 2 bases short, with 11 bases between. DNA of the CDR3: TGTGCCAGCACCTTAGACAAGAACTATGGCTACACCTTC. The encoded protein is CASTLDKNYGYTF.

This rearrangement joins TRBV9 to TRBJ2-1; D is perhaps TRBD2 (6 bases). The germline V gene encodes CDR1 SGDLS and CDR2 YYNGEE. The CDR3 contains 16 residues. V was clipped by 4 bases and J by 0 bases, with 14 bases between them. The CDR3 here is CASSPGDSHSYNEQFF. For the CDR3, the DNA is TGTGCCAGCAGCCCGGGGGATAGTCACTCCTACAATGAGCAGTTCTTC.

The count of this clone is one. The chain uses TRBV7-9 and TRBJ2-7; the match to TRBD2 covers 9 bases. J lost 2 bases, V lost 5 bases, and 4 bases had no gene match. This CDR3 contains 14 residues. CDR1 is SEHNR and CDR2 is FQNEAQ in the germline V gene (reference sequence). CDR3 coding DNA: TGTGCCAGCAGCAGCTTAGCGGGGGCCTACGAGCAGTACTTC. Protein sequence: CASSSLAGAYEQYF.

The rearrangement links TRBV10-1 to TRBJ1-1; 7 bases fit TRBD1. CDR1 and CDR2 (germline): WNHNN, SYGVQD (reference sequence). The CDR3 runs to 18 residues. V dropped 3 bases and J dropped 0; count of bases not matched to a gene: 13. In DNA, the CDR3 is TGCGCCAGCAGTGATTTACGGGACAGAAGGTCTATGAACACTGAAGCTTTCTTT. This gives the protein CASSDLRDRRSMNTEAFF.

The chain uses TRBV7-8 and TRBJ1-1, with 8 nucleotides matching TRBD1. This CDR3 is 16 amino acids long. Germline assignment: CDR1 SGHVS and CDR2 FQNEAQ. V lost 6 bases, J lost 4 bases, and 13 bases stayed unmatched. This CDR3 reads CASSSSGTGRFTEAFF. DNA for the CDR3: TGTGCCAGCAGTTCATCCGGGACAGGTAGATTCACTGAAGCTTTCTTT.

The chain recombines TRBV7-2 with TRBJ1-3; no definite D call. V shed 3 bases and J shed 0 bases, with 9 bases lying between them. This CDR3 contains 15 residues. CDR1 is SGHTA, CDR2 FQGNSA, per germline. CDR3 region: CASSFSHHSGNTIYF. The CDR3 region has the DNA TGTGCCAGCAGCTTTAGCCATCACTCTGGAAACACCATATATTTT.

The chain links TRBV6-2 or TRBV6-3 to TRBJ2-7; TRBD1 matches at 7 bases. Trimming at V came to 0 bases and at J to 7 bases, leaving 6 bases not matched to a gene. The CDR3 loop spans 14 amino acids. Germline CDR1 is MNHEY and CDR2 is SVGEGT. The CDR3 loop is CASSYSGQLREQYF. The CDR3 DNA follows: TGTGCCAGCAGTTACTCGGGACAGCTACGAGAGCAGTACTTC.

This rearrangement joins TRBV3-1 (or the pseudogene TRBV3-2) to TRBJ2-5; 7 bases align to TRBD1. The CDR3 has 14 residues. CDR1 and CDR2 (germline): LGHDT, YNNKEL (reference sequence). Trimming removed 3 bases from V and 3 bases from J; junction bases left unmatched: 4. DNA of the CDR3: TGTGCCAGCAGCCAGGGACAGCCCAAAGAGACCCAGTACTTC. Translation: CASSQGQPKETQYF.

This clone was seen more than once but under ten times. The V and J genes are TRBV7-3 and TRBJ1-1; no definite D call. Germline V CDR1 and CDR2: SGHTA, FQGTGA. The CDR3 spans 14 residues. V lost 0 bases, J lost 5 bases, and 10 bases lay in between. DNA of the CDR3: TGTGCCAGCAGCTTAACAGCCCTCGGGACTGAAGCTTTCTTT. Its translation is CASSLTALGTEAFF.

The chain uses TRBV2 and TRBJ2-2; 10 bases align to TRBD2. The CDR3 extends over 18 amino acids. Germline CDR1 SNHLY, CDR2 FYNNEI. J was trimmed by 6 bases and V by 3 bases; bases with no gene match: 13. The CDR3 sequence is CASSDVQLAGTSAGELFF. The CDR3, as DNA: TGTGCCAGCAGTGATGTTCAACTAGCGGGAACAAGCGCCGGGGAGCTGTTTTTT.

J is TRBJ1-6 and V is TRBV28; D is ambiguous. V was shortened by 7 bases and J by 1 base, with 8 bases between the two germline ends. Germline CDR1 MDHEN, CDR2 SYDVKM. The CDR3 spans 14 residues. In DNA, the CDR3 is TGTGCCAGCACCCCGAGTTCCTATAATTCACCCCTCCACTTT. Its protein is CASTPSSYNSPLHF.

The chain links TRBV7-2 to TRBJ2-1; TRBD2 agrees at 11 bases. Germline V gene data show CDR1 as SGHTA and CDR2 as FQGNSA. The V segment lost 1 base and the J segment 7 bases; nucleotides outside the gene matches: 6. The CDR3 spans 16 residues. DNA for the CDR3: TGTGCCAGCAGCTTAGAGGCTAGCGGGAGGAGAAATGAGCAGTTCTTC. Translated: CASSLEASGRRNEQFF.

The V gene is TRBV7-2, the J gene TRBJ1-1, with a weak D call TRBD1 (6 bases). CDR3 length: 14 residues. The V and J ends lost 3 bases and 2 bases respectively, with 10 bases between them. Per germline, CDR1 SGHTA and CDR2 FQGNSA. As DNA, the CDR3 is TGTGCCAGCAGCTTCAACAGGGCTAACACTGAAGCTTTCTTT. Amino acids: CASSFNRANTEAFF.

The chain carries TRBV27 and TRBJ1-1; D ambiguous. Trimming left V 5 bases short and J 0 bases short, with 10 bases between. Germline lookup yields CDR1 MNHEY and CDR2 SMNVEV (reference sequence). The CDR3 sequence is 14 residues long. CDR3 amino acids: CASSLRNMNTEAFF. In DNA form, the CDR3 reads TGTGCCAGCAGTCTCAGGAACATGAACACTGAAGCTTTCTTT.

V usage is TRBV3-1 (or the pseudogene TRBV3-2) and J usage is TRBJ1-3; 8 bases agree with TRBD1. Trimming removed 6 bases from V and 4 bases from J; junction bases left unmatched: 8. CDR3 length: 15 residues. Germline values: CDR1 LGHDT, CDR2 YNNKEL (reference sequence). The CDR3: CASRAQGVSGNTIYF. CDR3 nucleotide sequence: TGTGCCAGCAGGGCACAGGGGGTCTCCGGAAACACCATATATTTT.

The J gene is TRBJ2-3, the V gene TRBV27; D not certain. The CDR3 consists of 16 residues. V was shortened by 3 bases and J by 0 bases, with 13 bases between the two germline ends. From germline, CDR1 is MNHEY and CDR2 SMNVEV (reference sequence). The CDR3, as DNA: TGTGCCAGCAGTTTCGAGCCCCATACTAGCACAGATACGCAGTATTTT. This codes for CASSFEPHTSTDTQYF.

The chain is built from TRBV9 and TRBJ1-4; TRBD1 is a possible D gene (6 bases). V was shortened by 4 bases and J by 5 bases, with 15 bases between the two germline ends. CDR3 length: 15 amino acids. Germline lookup yields CDR1 SGDLS and CDR2 YYNGEE. CDR3 in DNA: TGTGCCAGCAGCCGCGGGGGGGCGCTAAATGAAAAACTGTTTTTT. This codes for CASSRGGALNEKLFF.

This clone showed up just once. Other DNA sequences in the sample encode the same CDR3. The chain employs TRBV6-5 and TRBJ1-5; D is unresolved. V was shortened by 0 bases and J by 7 bases, with 7 bases between the two germline ends. The CDR3 loop spans 13 amino acids. Germline CDR1 reads MNHEY; CDR2 reads SVGAGI. The CDR3 reads CASSYSTGQPQHF. The CDR3 nucleotides are TGTGCCAGCAGTTACTCGACCGGGCAGCCCCAGCATTTT.

This clone was seen once. The chain joins TRBV24-1 to TRBJ2-4; unclear D gene. The CDR3 loop spans 12 amino acids. The germline gives CDR1 KGHDR, CDR2 SFDVKD. V was shortened by 4 bases and J by 4 bases, with 4 bases between the two germline ends. CDR3 coding DNA: TGTGCCACCAGTGACCATAAAAACATTCAGTACTTC. Translating gives CATSDHKNIQYF.

The chain couples TRBV3-1 (or the pseudogene TRBV3-2) to TRBJ2-3; maybe TRBD2 (6 bases). V was shortened by 1 base and J by 4 bases, with 18 bases between the two germline ends. Germline V lookup: CDR1 LGHDT, CDR2 YNNKEL (reference sequence). This CDR3 region has 17 residues. In nucleotides, the CDR3 is TGTGCCAGCAGCCAAGTTAGTCTTCGGGAGTGCTCAGATACGCAGTATTTT. This sequence encodes CASSQVSLRECSDTQYF.